This TCR beta chain was identified in a study of blood T cells in healthy people across ages. Findings and caveats of the study: More naive CD4+ cells and higher diversity were found in long-lived than in aged donors. A roughly linear fall in TCR beta diversity per million T cells was seen with increasing age.

The use of a sample-barcoded 5' primer and a J-beta primer mix characterized a second PCR of about 7 to 12 cycles. TCRdb processed the 5' RACE reads anew with MiXCR; each CDR3 protein has one entry. The data contain 630,000 or so distinct CDR3 sequences, roughly 30% of them seen just once; the ten biggest clones take up less than 20%. From germline, CDR1 is ENHRY and CDR2 SYGVKD. V lost 4 bases and J lost 0; bases outside the gene matches: 8. The CDR3 sequence is 18 residues long. As to this clonotype: The target antigen is unknown.

Material for sequencing was blood. This chain links TRBV10-3 with TRBJ2-2, with 10 bases fitting TRBD1. The clonotype was recovered from a woman of 80 years or more in good health. The CDR3 reads CAISAHPGQGANTGELFF. Written as DNA, the CDR3 is TGTGCCATCAGTGCCCACCCTGGACAGGGGGCGAACACCGGGGAGCTGTTTTTT.